Listed below are T cell receptor beta chains from one sample, sequenced in a study of T cells after yellow fever vaccination. TCRdb reanalysed the 5' RACE reads using MiXCR and keeps one entry per CDR3 protein. The data contain 20,000 to 25,000 distinct CDR3 sequences, approximately 3.2% of them singletons. The input for sequencing was PBMCs, either bulk or a sorted T-cell subset (CD4+, CD8+, memory, or dextramer-sorted; not recorded which), taken around 45 days after the first yellow fever vaccination. The receptors come from a man between 18 and 35 years old who received the YFV17D yellow fever vaccine. Each CDR3 is given with its conserved first and last residue. A D gene is named only where the DNA matches it firmly. Clone sizes are shown as once, few, many or a size class.

J gene | D gene | V gene | clone size | CDR3 protein | CDR3 DNA
TRBJ2-3 | - | TRBV4-1 | many | CASSQPWGTDTQYF | TGCGCCAGCAGCCAACCCTGGGGCACAGATACGCAGTATTTT
TRBJ2-2 | TRBD2 | TRBV5-6 | many | CASITQRGAGGELFF | TGTGCCAGCATCACCCAGCGGGGAGCGGGCGGGGAGCTGTTTTTT
TRBJ1-6 | - | TRBV27 | many | CASSDWGHSKPLHF | TGTGCCAGCAGTGACTGGGGACACAGTAAGCCCCTCCACTTT
TRBJ1-4 | - | TRBV3-1 | many | CASSQDARVGRGTEKLFF | TGTGCCAGCAGCCAAGATGCTCGGGTAGGACGGGGAACTGAAAAACTGTTTTTT
TRBJ1-6 | TRBD1 | TRBV12-3/TRBV12-4 | many | CASTFGTGASPLHF | TGTGCCAGCACCTTCGGGACAGGGGCTTCACCCCTCCACTTT
TRBJ2-1 | - | TRBV7-2 | many | CASSFGSNEQFF | TGTGCCAGCAGCTTTGGCTCTAATGAGCAGTTCTTC
TRBJ2-3 | - | TRBV19 | many | CALDRRSDTQYF | TGTGCGCTGGACAGAAGATCAGATACGCAGTATTTT
TRBJ1-1 | - | TRBV5-1 | many | CASSRGTEAFF | TGCGCCAGCAGCAGGGGCACTGAAGCTTTCTTT
TRBJ1-6 | TRBD1 | TRBV19 | many | CASSIATGNSPLHF | TGTGCCAGTAGCATTGCGACAGGGAATTCACCCCTCCACTTT
TRBJ2-1 | TRBD1 | TRBV20-1 | many | CSVVDRGSYGSYNEQFF | TGCAGTGTGGTGGACAGGGGGTCGTATGGCTCCTACAATGAGCAGTTCTTC
TRBJ2-5 | - | TRBV7-8 | many | CASSPKERGRETQYF | TGTGCCAGCAGCCCTAAGGAACGGGGGAGGGAGACCCAGTACTTC
TRBJ2-3 | TRBD2 | TRBV7-2 | many | CASSNPPAGAQYF | TGTGCCAGCAGCAACCCGCCCGCGGGGGCGCAGTATTTT
TRBJ1-1 | - | TRBV7-2 | many | CASSLNGYTEAFF | TGTGCCAGCAGCTTAAACGGGTACACTGAAGCTTTCTTT
TRBJ2-5 | - | TRBV24-1 | many | CATSDTGQETQYF | TGTGCCACCAGTGATACAGGTCAAGAGACCCAGTACTTC
TRBJ2-1 | TRBD1 | TRBV24-1 | many | CATSPGGFYNEQFF | TGTGCCACCAGTCCAGGGGGTTTCTACAATGAGCAGTTCTTC
TRBJ2-1 | - | TRBV30 | many | CAWSDWQGLNEQFF | TGTGCCTGGAGTGATTGGCAGGGACTGAATGAGCAGTTCTTC
TRBJ1-2 | - | TRBV3-1 | few | CATSQADGSNYGYTF | TGTGCCACCAGCCAAGCTGACGGCTCTAACTATGGCTACACCTTC
TRBJ1-6 | TRBD1 | TRBV5-1 | many | CASSSGTGSNSPLHF | TGCGCCAGCAGCTCAGGGACAGGGTCAAATTCACCCCTCCACTTT
TRBJ2-1 | - | TRBV4-3 | many | CASSQDIRVNEQFF | TGCGCCAGCAGCCAAGATATAAGGGTAAATGAGCAGTTCTTC
TRBJ2-5 | TRBD1 | TRBV10-3 | many | CAISEWSGGETQYF | TGTGCCATCAGTGAATGGTCAGGGGGAGAGACCCAGTACTTC
TRBJ2-6 | - | TRBV18 | many | CASSPQESGANVLTF | TGTGCCAGCTCACCACAAGAATCTGGGGCCAACGTCCTGACTTTC
TRBJ2-1 | TRBD2 | TRBV6-6 | many | CASSSARRGERGGPPYNEQFF | TGTGCCAGCAGCTCCGCCCGTCGCGGAGAGCGGGGGGGCCCTCCCTACAATGAGCAGTTCTTC
TRBJ1-5 | TRBD1 | TRBV6-5 | many | CASSLTGTGLPYRPQHF | TGTGCCAGCAGCTTAACCGGGACAGGGTTGCCGTATCGGCCCCAGCATTTT
TRBJ2-4 | TRBD1 | TRBV7-2 | many | CASSPPGTGHIQYF | TGTGCCAGCAGCCCACCGGGGACAGGTCATATTCAGTACTTC
TRBJ2-3 | TRBD2 | TRBV19 | many | CASSKAGAGDTQYF | TGTGCCAGTAGTAAAGCGGGGGCCGGGGATACGCAGTATTTT
TRBJ2-1 | - | TRBV29-1 | many | CSVDVERASYNEQFF | TGCAGCGTTGATGTCGAGCGGGCCTCCTACAATGAGCAGTTCTTC
TRBJ1-1 | - | TRBV7-9 | many | CASSPRTEAFF | TGTGCCAGCAGCCCCCGCACTGAAGCTTTCTTT